This T cell receptor beta chain was sequenced during a study of beta chain features in type 1 diabetes. Turning to the study itself: There were approximately 110,000,000 sorted cells examined across all samples.

Expressed TCRB transcripts got sequenced, as all isolated RNA was reverse transcribed. The table came from immunoSEQ multiplex PCR; TCRdb's copy has only in-frame clones and leaves some out. The sample lists 120,000 to 150,000 clones, approximately 52% seen once, with 0.35% to 0.5% in the top ten. This sequence was found in a man aged 18 to 29 in good health. The sequenced sample consisted of Tregs from blood.

In nucleotides, the CDR3 is TGTGCCTGGAGTGTAAGACAGGGACGCTCTGGGGCCAACGTCCTGACTTTC. Translation: CAWSVRQGRSGANVLTF. The chain links TRBV30 to TRBJ2-6, with TRBD1 matching over 7 bases. CDR3 length equals 17 residues. Germline-derived CDR1 and CDR2 are GTSNPN and SVGIG (reference sequence). The V gene end was trimmed by 0 bases and the J gene end by 0 bases; junction bases not matched to a gene: 5.